The 17 T cell receptor beta chains below were found in one sample sequenced in a study of neurological immune-mediated disorders. TCRdb reprocessed the 5' RACE reads with MiXCR, giving one entry per CDR3 protein. This repertoire shows 26,000 or so distinct CDR3 sequences, 9.5% to 15% found once; its top ten account for 6% to 8.5%. Source material: PBMCs. The source is a man aged 60 to 75 in good health.

By share of the sample, this clonotype is medium-sized (0.01 to 0.1%). The CDR3 DNA is TGTGCCACCAGCTCCTGGACTATCCGCTCCTACAATGAGCAGTTCTTC. It encodes CATSSWTIRSYNEQFF. The chain carries TRBV15 and TRBJ2-1; maybe TRBD2 (6 bases). Germline V gene sequence: CDR1 LNHNV, CDR2 YYDKDF (reference sequence). V was pared by 5 bases and J by 0 bases, with 14 bases between. The CDR3 has 16 residues.

This clonotype was recorded many times. V gene TRBV6-2 or TRBV6-3 combines with J gene TRBJ2-3; 8 bases are a match to TRBD2. Germline CDR1 MNHEY, CDR2 SVGEGT. V dropped 8 bases and J dropped 4; count of bases not matched to a gene: 8. This CDR3 spans 14 amino acids. CDR3 region: CASASGRSADTQYF. The CDR3 DNA follows: TGTGCCAGCGCGAGCGGGAGATCGGCAGATACGCAGTATTTT.

This clonotype was detected many times. This chain links TRBV6-5 with TRBJ1-2; TRBD1 matches 8 bases. CDR1 and CDR2 (germline): MNHEY, SVGAGI. The CDR3 totals 13 residues. V shed 6 bases, J shed 3 bases, and the junction held 3 bases outside the gene matches. CDR3 protein: CASSRTGHYGYTF. The CDR3 DNA sequence: TGTGCCAGCAGCCGGACAGGGCACTATGGCTACACCTTC.

In its sample, this clonotype was seen many times. As DNA, the CDR3 is TGTGCCATCAGTGACGGCGGGACAGGGGCAGATACGCAGTATTTT. This gives the protein CAISDGGTGADTQYF. The chain has TRBV10-3 and TRBJ2-3; 10 nucleotides line up with TRBD1. The ends lost 3 bases at V and 4 bases at J; junction bases unmatched: 4. The germline gives CDR1 ENHRY, CDR2 SYGVKD. CDR3 length: 15 amino acids.

Many counts were recorded for this clonotype. This chain joins TRBV2 and TRBJ2-7; perhaps TRBD1 as D (6 bases). V lost 6 bases to trimming and J lost 3 bases, with 12 bases between them. The CDR3 covers 13 residues. Germline V gene lookup returns CDR1 SNHLY and CDR2 FYNNEI. CDR3 bases: TGTGCCAGCAGAGAAAGGGGGTTCTACGAGCAGTACTTC. Residues: CASRERGFYEQYF.

With regard to this clonotype: Given a much more abundant clone one base away, this may be a read error. This chain links TRBV6-5 with TRBJ2-7; maybe TRBD2 (5 bases). The CDR3 contains 14 residues. Germline CDR1 reads MNHEY; CDR2 reads SVGAGI. CDR3 protein: CASSAGGVRVEQHF. Written as DNA, the CDR3 is TGTGCCAGCTCGGCGGGTGGGGTGAGGGTCGAGCAGCACTTC.

This clonotype was recorded at least ten times. The chain joins TRBV12-3 or TRBV12-4 to TRBJ2-3; D not resolved. The CDR3 runs to 12 residues. Trimming shortened V by 6 bases and J by 2 bases, and 6 bases separated the two germline ends. The CDR3 DNA sequence: TGTGCCAGCAGCTTTTCCACAGATACGCAGTATTTT. This codes for CASSFSTDTQYF.

The table lists this clonotype with many counts. The chain employs TRBV3-1 and TRBJ1-2, with D hard to call. The CDR3 has 14 residues. Germline values: CDR1 LGHDT, CDR2 YNNKEL (reference sequence). With 1 base removed from V and 11 bases from J, the gap between germline ends came to 17 bases. The CDR3 region is CASSQGELRIGYTF. The CDR3 nucleotides read TGTGCCAGCAGCCAAGGAGAGTTGCGGATCGGATACACCTTC.

This clonotype was recorded many times. This sequence joins TRBV20-1 and TRBJ2-1; 7 nucleotides line up with TRBD2. J gave up 10 bases and V 5 bases, and 14 bases lay outside the gene matches. Germline CDR1 is DFQATT and CDR2 is SNEGSKA (reference sequence). CDR3 length equals 14 residues. The CDR3, as DNA: TGCAGTGCTTCGATGACTAGCTGGAGTCCCGAGCAGTTCTTC. It specifies CSASMTSWSPEQFF.

This clonotype showed up many times. The rearrangement links TRBV5-1 to TRBJ2-1; TRBD2 aligns across 9 bases. In germline, CDR1 is SGHRS, CDR2 YFSETQ. The V and J ends lost 0 bases and 5 bases, in that order; junction bases with no gene match: 9. The CDR3 has 17 amino acids. The CDR3 nucleotides are TGCGCCAGCAGCTTGGACGGTGATCTAGCGGGGAACAATGAGCAGTTCTTC. This gives the protein CASSLDGDLAGNNEQFF.

This clonotype came up many times. The V and J genes are TRBV15 and TRBJ2-7; 7 nucleotides align to TRBD1. Trimming took 6 bases from V and 3 from J; bases not matched to a gene: 11. CDR1 is LNHNV and CDR2 is YYDKDF in the germline V gene (reference sequence). This CDR3 spans 15 amino acids. Here the CDR3 reads CATREAYRGSYEQYF. CDR3 coding DNA: TGTGCCACCAGAGAGGCCTACAGGGGAAGCTACGAGCAGTACTTC.

This clonotype has ten or more counts. This sequence joins TRBV12-3 or TRBV12-4 and TRBJ2-2; 7 positions agree with TRBD1. V was pared by 7 bases and J by 5 bases, with 4 bases of the junction left unmatched. The CDR3 has 13 amino acids. The CDR3 region is CASKGQLTGELFF. The CDR3 DNA reads TGTGCCAGCAAGGGACAGCTTACCGGGGAGCTGTTTTTT.

Ten or more counts support this clonotype. The V call is TRBV6-2 or TRBV6-3, the J call TRBJ1-1; D remains ambiguous. V lost 6 bases and J 10 bases, leaving 15 bases between the germline ends. This CDR3 region has 12 residues. In germline, CDR1 is MNHEY, CDR2 SVGEGT. DNA for the CDR3: TGTGCCAGCAGGGGGAGGTTATCCGGAGCTTTCTTT. Translation: CASRGRLSGAFF.

This clonotype was seen repeatedly, ten times or more. The V and J genes are TRBV25-1 and TRBJ1-5; perhaps TRBD1 as D (5 bases). Looked up from germline, CDR1 is MGHDK and CDR2 is SYGVNS. The CDR3 runs 15 residues. The germline V and J ends were trimmed by 8 bases and 4 bases, with 18 bases remaining between them. CDR3 nucleotide sequence: TGTGCCAGCGACTACCCGGGACTGGCAAATCAGCCCCAGCATTTT. Protein sequence: CASDYPGLANQPQHF. Supplemented by reference TRBV25-1 and TRBJ1-5, the full variable domain reads EADIYQTPRYLVIGTGKKITLECSQTMGHDKMYWYQQDPGMELHLIHYSYGVNSTEKGDLSSESTVSRIRTEHFPLTLESARPSHTSQYLCASDYPGLANQPQHFGDGTRLSIL.

This clonotype was recorded many times. The chain joins TRBV5-4 to TRBJ2-1; D gene uncertain. The V gene's germline CDR1 is SGHNT and CDR2 YYREEE (reference sequence). V lost 0 bases to trimming and J lost 4 bases, with 5 bases between them. The CDR3 consists of 13 residues. In nucleotides, the CDR3 is TGTGCCAGCAGCTTGGGACATTACAATGAGCAGTTCTTC. This translates into CASSLGHYNEQFF.

At least ten counts were recorded for this clonotype. J is TRBJ2-3 and V is TRBV20-1; 7 positions agree with TRBD1. The trim removed 2 bases at V and 3 bases at J, leaving 2 bases unmatched. Germline V gene sequence: CDR1 DFQATT, CDR2 SNEGSKA (reference sequence). The CDR3 spans 13 residues. The chain's CDR3 is CSARPTGTDTQYF. The CDR3 DNA follows: TGCAGTGCTAGACCGACAGGGACAGATACGCAGTATTTT.

This clonotype was counted at least ten times. Written as DNA, the CDR3 is TGCAGTGCTAGGCAACGCGCCTCCCCGGAGACCCAGTACTTC. Translating gives CSARQRASPETQYF. The chain couples TRBV20-1 to TRBJ2-5; D unresolved. CDR3 length: 14 residues. Germline CDR1 DFQATT, CDR2 SNEGSKA (reference sequence). Deletions cut 3 bases from V and 5 bases from J, with 16 bases between.